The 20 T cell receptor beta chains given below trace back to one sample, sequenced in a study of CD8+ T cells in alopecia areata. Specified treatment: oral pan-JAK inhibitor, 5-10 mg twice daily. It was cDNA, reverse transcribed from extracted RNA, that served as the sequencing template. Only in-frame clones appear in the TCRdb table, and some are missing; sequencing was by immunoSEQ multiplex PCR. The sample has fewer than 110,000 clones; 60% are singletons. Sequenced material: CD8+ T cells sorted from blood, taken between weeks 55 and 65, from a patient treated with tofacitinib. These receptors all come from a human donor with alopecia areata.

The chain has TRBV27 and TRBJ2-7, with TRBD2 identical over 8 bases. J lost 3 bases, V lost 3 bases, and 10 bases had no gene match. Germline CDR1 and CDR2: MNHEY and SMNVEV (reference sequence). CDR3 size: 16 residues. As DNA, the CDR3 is TGTGCCAGCAGTTTGGGTACTAGCGGTACCTTCTACGAGCAGTACTTC. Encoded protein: CASSLGTSGTFYEQYF.

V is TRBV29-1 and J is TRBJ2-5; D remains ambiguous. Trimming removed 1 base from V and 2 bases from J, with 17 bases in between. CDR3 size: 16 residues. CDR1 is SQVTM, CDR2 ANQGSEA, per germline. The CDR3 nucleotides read TGCAGCGTTGAAGGATATCAACTTGCTTGGCAAGAGACCCAGTACTTC. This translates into CSVEGYQLAWQETQYF.

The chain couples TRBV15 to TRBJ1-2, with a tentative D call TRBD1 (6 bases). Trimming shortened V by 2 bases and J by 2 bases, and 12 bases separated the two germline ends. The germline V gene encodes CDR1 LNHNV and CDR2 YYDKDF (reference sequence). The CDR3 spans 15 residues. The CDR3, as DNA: TGTGCCACCAGCAGACAGGGGCGCCAAAACTATGGCTACACCTTC. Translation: CATSRQGRQNYGYTF. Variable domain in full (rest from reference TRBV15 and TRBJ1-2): DAMVIQNPRYQVTQFGKPVTLSCSQTLNHNVMYWYQQKSSQAPKLLFHYYDKDFNNEADTPDNFQSRRPNTSFCFLDIRSPGLGDTAMYLCATSRQGRQNYGYTFGSGTRLTVV.

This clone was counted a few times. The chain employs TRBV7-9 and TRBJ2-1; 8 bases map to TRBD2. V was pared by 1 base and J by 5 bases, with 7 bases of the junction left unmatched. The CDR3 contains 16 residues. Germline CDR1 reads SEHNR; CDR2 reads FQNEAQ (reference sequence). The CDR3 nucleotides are TGTGCCAGCAGCTTAGGGAGTAGCGGGGTAAACAATGAGCAGTTCTTC. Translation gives CASSLGSSGVNNEQFF.

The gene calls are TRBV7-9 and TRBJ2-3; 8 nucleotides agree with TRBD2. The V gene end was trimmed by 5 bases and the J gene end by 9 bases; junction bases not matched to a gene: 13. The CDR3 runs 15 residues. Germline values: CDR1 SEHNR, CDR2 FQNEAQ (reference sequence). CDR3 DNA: TGTGCCAGCAGCCCACCGGGGGGGCAGGTAGACACGCAGTATTTT. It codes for CASSPPGGQVDTQYF. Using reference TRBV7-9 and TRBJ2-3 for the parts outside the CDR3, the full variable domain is DTGVSQNPRHKITKRGQNVTFRCDPISEHNRLYWYRQTLGQGPEFLTYFQNEAQLEKSRLLSDRFSAERPKGSFSTLEIQRTEQGDSAMYLCASSPPGGQVDTQYFGPGTRLTVL.

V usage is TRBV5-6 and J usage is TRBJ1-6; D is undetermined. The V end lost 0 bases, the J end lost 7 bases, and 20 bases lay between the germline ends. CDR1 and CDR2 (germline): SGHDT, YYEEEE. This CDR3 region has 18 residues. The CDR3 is CASSLGYLPSPSNSPLHF. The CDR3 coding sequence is TGTGCCAGCAGCTTGGGTTACCTCCCATCCCCGTCCAATTCACCCCTCCACTTT.

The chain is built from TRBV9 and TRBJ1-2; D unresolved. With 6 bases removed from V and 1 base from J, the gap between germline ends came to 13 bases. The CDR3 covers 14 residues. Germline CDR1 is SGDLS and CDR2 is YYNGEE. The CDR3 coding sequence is TGTGCCAGCAACCCAGGCAAGGGTAACTATGGCTACACCTTC. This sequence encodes CASNPGKGNYGYTF.

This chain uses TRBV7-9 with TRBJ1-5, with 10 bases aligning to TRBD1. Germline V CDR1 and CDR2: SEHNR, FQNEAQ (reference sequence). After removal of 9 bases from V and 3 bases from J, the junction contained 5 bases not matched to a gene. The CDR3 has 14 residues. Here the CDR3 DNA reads TGTGCCAGTTCCGGGACAGGGGTCAATCAGCCCCAGCATTTT. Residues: CASSGTGVNQPQHF.

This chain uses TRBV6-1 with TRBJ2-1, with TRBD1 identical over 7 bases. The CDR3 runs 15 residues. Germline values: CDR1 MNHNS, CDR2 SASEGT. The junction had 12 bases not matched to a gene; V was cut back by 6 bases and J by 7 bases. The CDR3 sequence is CASSKGTDGLNEQFF. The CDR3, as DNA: TGTGCCAGCAGCAAGGGGACAGATGGGCTGAATGAGCAGTTCTTC.

The CDR3 spells CASSLLAGSGTDHPGELFF. In nucleotides, the CDR3 is TGTGCCAGCAGTTTATTGGCCGGGTCCGGGACAGACCACCCAGGGGAGCTGTTTTTT. The rearrangement joins TRBV28 to TRBJ2-2; 7 bases line up with TRBD1. Trimming took 1 base from V and 8 from J; bases not matched to a gene: 19. Germline CDR1 is MDHEN and CDR2 is SYDVKM. The CDR3 has 19 amino acids.

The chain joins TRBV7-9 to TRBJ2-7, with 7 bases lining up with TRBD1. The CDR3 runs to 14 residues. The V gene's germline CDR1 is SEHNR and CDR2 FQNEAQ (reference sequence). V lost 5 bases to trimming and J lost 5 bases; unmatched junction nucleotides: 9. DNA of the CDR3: TGTGCCAGCAGCATTAAGACAGGGCCGCACGAGCAGTACTTC. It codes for CASSIKTGPHEQYF.

CDR3 in DNA: TGTGCCAGCAGCACGGAAGGAGCCGGGGAGCTGTTTTTT. Translation gives CASSTEGAGELFF. The gene calls are TRBV4-2 and TRBJ2-2, with D unclear. Trimming stripped 5 bases from V and 6 bases from J, with 10 bases between. The CDR3 is 13 amino acids. Germline values: CDR1 LGHNA, CDR2 YNFKEQ.

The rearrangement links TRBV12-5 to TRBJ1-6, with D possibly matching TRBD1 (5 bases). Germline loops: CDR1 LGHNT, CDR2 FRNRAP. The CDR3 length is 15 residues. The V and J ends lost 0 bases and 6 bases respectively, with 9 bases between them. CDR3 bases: TGTGCTAGTGGTTTGGTACGGGGCCCTAATTCACCCCTCCACTTT. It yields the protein CASGLVRGPNSPLHF. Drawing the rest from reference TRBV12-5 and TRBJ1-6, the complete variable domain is DARVTQTPRHKVTEMGQEVTMRCQPILGHNTVFWYRQTMMQGLELLAYFRNRAPLDDSGMPKDRFSAEMPDATLATLKIQPSEPRDSAVYFCASGLVRGPNSPLHFGNGTRLTVT.

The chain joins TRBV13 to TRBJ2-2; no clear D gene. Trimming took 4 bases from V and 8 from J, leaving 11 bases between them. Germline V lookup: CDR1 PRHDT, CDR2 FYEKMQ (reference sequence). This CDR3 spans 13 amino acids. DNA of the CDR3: TGTGCCAGCAGCTCTTACGCGGCGGGGGAGCTGTTTTTT. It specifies CASSSYAAGELFF.

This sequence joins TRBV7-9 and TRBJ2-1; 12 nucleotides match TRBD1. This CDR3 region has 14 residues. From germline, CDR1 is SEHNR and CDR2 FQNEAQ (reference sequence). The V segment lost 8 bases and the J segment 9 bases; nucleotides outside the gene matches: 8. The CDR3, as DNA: TGTGCCAGCGAACCGGGACAGGGGGCTTTTGAGCAGTTCTTC. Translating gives CASEPGQGAFEQFF.

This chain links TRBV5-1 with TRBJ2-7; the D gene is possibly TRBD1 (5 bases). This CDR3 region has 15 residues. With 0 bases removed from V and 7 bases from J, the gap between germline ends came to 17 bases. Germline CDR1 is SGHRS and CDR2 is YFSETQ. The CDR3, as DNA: TGCGCCAGCAGCTTGGAGGGCAGGGCTTCCAGGGAGCAGTACTTC. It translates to CASSLEGRASREQYF. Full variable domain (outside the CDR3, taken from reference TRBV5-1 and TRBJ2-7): KAGVTQTPRYLIKTRGQQVTLSCSPISGHRSVSWYQQTPGQGLQFLFEYFSETQRNKGNFPGRFSGRQFSNSRSEMNVSTLELGDSALYLCASSLEGRASREQYFGPGTRLTVT.

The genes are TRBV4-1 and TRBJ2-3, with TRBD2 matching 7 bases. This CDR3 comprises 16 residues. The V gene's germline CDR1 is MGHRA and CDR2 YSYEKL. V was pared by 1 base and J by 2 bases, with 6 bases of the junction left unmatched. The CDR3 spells CASSQGWLADTDTQYF. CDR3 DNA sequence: TGCGCCAGCAGCCAAGGGTGGCTAGCGGACACAGATACGCAGTATTTT.

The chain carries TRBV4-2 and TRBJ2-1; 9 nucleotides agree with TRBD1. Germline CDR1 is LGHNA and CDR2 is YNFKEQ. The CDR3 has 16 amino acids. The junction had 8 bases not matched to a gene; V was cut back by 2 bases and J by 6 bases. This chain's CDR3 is CASSQRTGTGINEQFF. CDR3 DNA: TGTGCCAGCAGCCAACGAACCGGGACAGGGATCAATGAGCAGTTCTTC.

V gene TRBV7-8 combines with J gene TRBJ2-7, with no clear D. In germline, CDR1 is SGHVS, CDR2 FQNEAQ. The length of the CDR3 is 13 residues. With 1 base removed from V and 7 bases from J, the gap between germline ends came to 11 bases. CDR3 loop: CASSLGNRWEQYF. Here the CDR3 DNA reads TGTGCCAGCAGCTTAGGAAACCGCTGGGAGCAGTACTTC.

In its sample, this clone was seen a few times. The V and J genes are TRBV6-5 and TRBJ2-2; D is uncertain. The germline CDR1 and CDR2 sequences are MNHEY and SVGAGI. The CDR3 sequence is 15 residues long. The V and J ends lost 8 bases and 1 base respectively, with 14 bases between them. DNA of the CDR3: TGTGCCAGCGGCGAAAATATAGAGAACACCGGGGAGCTGTTTTTT. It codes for CASGENIENTGELFF.